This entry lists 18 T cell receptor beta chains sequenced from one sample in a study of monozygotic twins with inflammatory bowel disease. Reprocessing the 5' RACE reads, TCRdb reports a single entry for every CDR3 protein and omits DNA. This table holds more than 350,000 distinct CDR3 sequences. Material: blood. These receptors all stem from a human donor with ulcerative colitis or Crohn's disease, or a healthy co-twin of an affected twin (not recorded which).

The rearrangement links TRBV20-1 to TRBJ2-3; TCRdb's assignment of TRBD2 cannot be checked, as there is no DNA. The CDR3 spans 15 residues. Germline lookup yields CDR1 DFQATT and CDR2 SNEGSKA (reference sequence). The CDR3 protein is CSEQRAGGLTDTQYF.

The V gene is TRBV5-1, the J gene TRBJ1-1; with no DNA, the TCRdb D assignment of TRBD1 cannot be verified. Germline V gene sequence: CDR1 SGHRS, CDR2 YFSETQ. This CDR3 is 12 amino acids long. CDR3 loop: CASSHDRAEAFF.

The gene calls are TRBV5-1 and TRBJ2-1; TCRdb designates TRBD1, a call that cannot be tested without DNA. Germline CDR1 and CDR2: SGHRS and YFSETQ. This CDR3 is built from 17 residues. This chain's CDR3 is CASSWTPGQGSYNEQFF. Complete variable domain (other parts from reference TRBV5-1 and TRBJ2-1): KAGVTQTPRYLIKTRGQQVTLSCSPISGHRSVSWYQQTPGQGLQFLFEYFSETQRNKGNFPGRFSGRQFSNSRSEMNVSTLELGDSALYLCASSWTPGQGSYNEQFFGPGTRLTVL.

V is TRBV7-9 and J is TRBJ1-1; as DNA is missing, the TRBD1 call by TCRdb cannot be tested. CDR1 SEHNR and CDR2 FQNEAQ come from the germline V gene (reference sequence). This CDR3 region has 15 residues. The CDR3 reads CASSAYRGGNTEAFF.

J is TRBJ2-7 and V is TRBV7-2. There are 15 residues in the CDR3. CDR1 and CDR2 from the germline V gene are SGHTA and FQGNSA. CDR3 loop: CASSLAGVGNYEQYF.

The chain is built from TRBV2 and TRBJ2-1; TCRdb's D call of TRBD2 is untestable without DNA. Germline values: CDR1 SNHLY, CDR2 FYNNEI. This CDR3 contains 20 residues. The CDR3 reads CASSDFSGTSGGTHYNEQFF.

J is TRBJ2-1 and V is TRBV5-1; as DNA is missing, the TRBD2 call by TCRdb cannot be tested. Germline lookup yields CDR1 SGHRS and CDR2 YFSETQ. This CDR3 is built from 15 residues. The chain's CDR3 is CASISGGSSYNEQFF.

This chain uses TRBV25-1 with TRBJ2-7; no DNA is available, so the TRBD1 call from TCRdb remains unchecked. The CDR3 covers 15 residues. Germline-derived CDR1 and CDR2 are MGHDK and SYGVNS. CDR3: CASSEGFPGGYEQYF.

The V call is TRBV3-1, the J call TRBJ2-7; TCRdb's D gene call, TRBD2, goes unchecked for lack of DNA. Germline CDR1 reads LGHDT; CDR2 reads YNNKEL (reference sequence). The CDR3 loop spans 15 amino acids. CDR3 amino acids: CASSQSGRGWYEQYF.

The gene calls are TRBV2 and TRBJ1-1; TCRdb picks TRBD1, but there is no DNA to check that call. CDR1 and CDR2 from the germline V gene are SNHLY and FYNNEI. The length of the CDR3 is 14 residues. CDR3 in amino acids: CASSGSFRESEAFF.

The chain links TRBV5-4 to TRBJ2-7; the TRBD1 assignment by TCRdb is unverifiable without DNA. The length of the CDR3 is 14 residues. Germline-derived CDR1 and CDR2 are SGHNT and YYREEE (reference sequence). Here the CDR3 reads CASSPDRFSYEQYF.

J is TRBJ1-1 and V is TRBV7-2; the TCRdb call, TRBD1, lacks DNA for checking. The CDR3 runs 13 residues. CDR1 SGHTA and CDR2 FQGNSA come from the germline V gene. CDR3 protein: CASSSSRGTEAFF.

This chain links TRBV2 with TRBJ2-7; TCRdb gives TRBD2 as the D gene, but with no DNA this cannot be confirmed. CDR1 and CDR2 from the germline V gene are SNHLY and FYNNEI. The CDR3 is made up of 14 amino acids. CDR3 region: CASSDDYPPYEQYF.

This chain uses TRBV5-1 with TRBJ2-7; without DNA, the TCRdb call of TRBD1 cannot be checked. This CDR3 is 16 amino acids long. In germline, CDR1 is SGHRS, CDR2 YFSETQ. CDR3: CASSLAVTRQGYEQYF.

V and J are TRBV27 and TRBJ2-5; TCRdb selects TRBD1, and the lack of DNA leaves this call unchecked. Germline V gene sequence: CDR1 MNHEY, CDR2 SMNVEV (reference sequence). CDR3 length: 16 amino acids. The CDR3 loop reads CASSPRAQSPQGTQYF.

CDR3: CASSQDLLIWGNEQFF. V gene TRBV4-3 combines with J gene TRBJ2-1; without DNA, the TCRdb call of TRBD1 cannot be checked. CDR1 LGHNA and CDR2 YSLEER come from the germline V gene. The CDR3 covers 16 residues.

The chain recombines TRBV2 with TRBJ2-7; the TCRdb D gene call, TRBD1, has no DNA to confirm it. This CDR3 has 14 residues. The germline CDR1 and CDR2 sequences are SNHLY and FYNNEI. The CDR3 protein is CASRLGTPGYEQYF. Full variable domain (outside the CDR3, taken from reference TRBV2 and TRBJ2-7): EPEVTQTPSHQVTQMGQEVILRCVPISNHLYFYWYRQILGQKVEFLVSFYNNEISEKSEIFDDQFSVERPDGSNFTLKIRSTKLEDSAMYFCASRLGTPGYEQYFGPGTRLTVT.

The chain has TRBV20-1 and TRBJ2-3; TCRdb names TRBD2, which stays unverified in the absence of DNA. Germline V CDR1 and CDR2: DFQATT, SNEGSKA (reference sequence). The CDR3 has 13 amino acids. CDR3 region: CSASLAGADTQYF.